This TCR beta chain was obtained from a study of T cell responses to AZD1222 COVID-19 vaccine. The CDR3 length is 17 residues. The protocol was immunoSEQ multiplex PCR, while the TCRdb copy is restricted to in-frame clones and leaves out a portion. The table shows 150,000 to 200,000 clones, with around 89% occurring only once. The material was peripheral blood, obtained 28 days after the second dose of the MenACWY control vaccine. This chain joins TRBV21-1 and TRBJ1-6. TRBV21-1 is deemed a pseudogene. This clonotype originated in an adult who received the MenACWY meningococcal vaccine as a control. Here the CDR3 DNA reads TGTGCCAGCAGCAGAGAAGGCTCCCGGGAAGGAGGTTCACCCCTCCACTTT. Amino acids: CASSREGSREGGSPLHF.